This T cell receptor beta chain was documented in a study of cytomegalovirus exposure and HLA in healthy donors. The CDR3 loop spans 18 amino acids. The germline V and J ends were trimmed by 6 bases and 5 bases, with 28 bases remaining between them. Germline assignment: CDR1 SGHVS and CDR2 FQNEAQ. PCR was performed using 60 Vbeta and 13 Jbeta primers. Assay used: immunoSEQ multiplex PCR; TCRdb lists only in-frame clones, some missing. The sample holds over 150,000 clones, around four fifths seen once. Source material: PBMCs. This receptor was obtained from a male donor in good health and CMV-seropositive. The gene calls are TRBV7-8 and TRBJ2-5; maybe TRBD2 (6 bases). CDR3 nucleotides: TGTGCCAGCAGACCGGACCCACGCGGGGTATTTATAGGGGAGACCCAGTACTTC. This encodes CASRPDPRGVFIGETQYF.